The TCR beta chain under discussion was sequenced for a study of graft-versus-host responses after intestinal transplantation. Profiling relied on immunoSEQ multiplex PCR, and the TCRdb table lists in-frame clones only, not all of them. Among 70,000 to 75,000 clones listed, about 89% were seen once. Per germline, CDR1 MDHEN and CDR2 SYDVKM. V lost 10 bases, J lost 2 bases, and 11 bases stayed unmatched. This CDR3 spans 15 amino acids. As regards this clone: Its antigen remains unidentified.

The receptor's source is a human donor who received an intestinal transplant. This chain links TRBV28 with TRBJ2-5; 9 nucleotides agree with TRBD1. The source was unstimulated CD8+ T cells sorted from spleen or lymph node cells, collected before intestinal transplant. CDR3 coding DNA: TGTGCCACCCTCAGACAGGGGGGGTCTCAAGAGACCCAGTACTTC. It yields the protein CATLRQGGSQETQYF.